A selection of T cell receptor beta chains follows, all from one sample in a study of cytomegalovirus exposure and HLA in healthy donors. The table came from immunoSEQ multiplex PCR; TCRdb's copy has only in-frame clones and leaves some out. The table includes fewer than 95,000 clones, just over 75% detected once. Material: PBMCs. The source is a man younger than 40 in good health and CMV-seronegative. CDR3s include the opening cysteine and the closing phenylalanine or tryptophan. The D gene is left open where the match is weak. Part of the rows lack a size; the others show once, few, many or a class for expanded clones.

.,TRBV5-1,TRBD1,TRBJ2-1,15,TGCGCCAGCAGTTCCGGGACAGGGGGCTTTTTCGAGCAGTTCTTC,CASSSGTGGFFEQFF
once,TRBV4-3,.,TRBJ2-1,18,TGCGCCAGCAGCCAAGATAATCTAGCAATGTACTCCTACAATGAGCAGTTCTTC,CASSQDNLAMYSYNEQFF
.,TRBV7-3,TRBD2,TRBJ2-7,15,TGTGCCAGCAGCCCATCTAGCGGGGGAGCCTACGAGCAGTACTTC,CASSPSSGGAYEQYF
.,TRBV25-1,.,TRBJ1-2,16,TGTGCCAGCAGGCCGACATCGTCGGGGGATCAATATGGCTACACCTTC,CASRPTSSGDQYGYTF
.,TRBV11-2,.,TRBJ1-4,14,TGTGCCAGCAGCAACCAGGGGCATAGGGAAAAACTGTTTTTT,CASSNQGHREKLFF
.,TRBV4-1,.,TRBJ1-1,13,TGCGCCAGCAGCCTGAATCGGGGAGCTGAAGCTTTCTTT,CASSLNRGAEAFF
.,TRBV5-4,TRBD1,TRBJ1-1,17,TGTGCCAGCAGCGGAATGACAGGGATAGGGGCTGACACTGAAGCTTTCTTT,CASSGMTGIGADTEAFF
few,TRBV6-5,TRBD1,TRBJ1-1,15,TGTGCCAGCAGAGGGACAGGGGGCGCGGGGACTGAAGCTTTCTTT,CASRGTGGAGTEAFF
.,TRBV2,.,TRBJ1-1,12,TGTGCCAGCAGGATCCGGGACACTGAAGCTTTCTTT,CASRIRDTEAFF
.,TRBV7-3,.,TRBJ1-2,13,TGTGCCAGCAGCCCCACTCCAGGGGATGGCTACACCTTC,CASSPTPGDGYTF
once,TRBV11-3,TRBD1,TRBJ1-2,19,TGTGCCAGCAGCCTAACCGGGGCGCGGGGACAGGGACAAAACTATGGCTACACCTTC,CASSLTGARGQGQNYGYTF
.,TRBV5-1,TRBD1,TRBJ1-2,13,TGCGCCAGCAGCTTAAGGGGGCGAAGAGGCTACACCTTC,CASSLRGRRGYTF
.,TRBV7-9,.,TRBJ1-4,16,TGTGCCAGCAGCCAGGGGAAGGGATCAACTAATGAAAAACTGTTTTTT,CASSQGKGSTNEKLFF
.,TRBV5-1,.,TRBJ2-1,15,TGCGCCAGCAGCTTGGATTCAGGGGACCACAATGAGCAGTTCTTC,CASSLDSGDHNEQFF
once,TRBV6-5,.,TRBJ1-1,14,TGTGCCAGCAGTCCAGCAATGGGGGGCACTGAAGCTTTCTTT,CASSPAMGGTEAFF
.,TRBV28,TRBD1,TRBJ1-2,13,TGTGCCAGCAGTCCGACAGGGGGCATAGGCTACACCTTC,CASSPTGGIGYTF
.,TRBV2,TRBD2,TRBJ2-5,13,TGTGCCAGCCAGACTAGCGCCCAAGAGACCCAGTACTTC,CASQTSAQETQYF
.,TRBV10-3,.,TRBJ1-6,14,TGTGCCATCAGTGCGGACAGCTCGGATTCACCCCTCCACTTT,CAISADSSDSPLHF
once,TRBV5-1,.,TRBJ2-3,15,TGCGCCAGCAGCTTGGAGGGGTATAGCACAGATACGCAGTATTTT,CASSLEGYSTDTQYF
.,TRBV6-4,.,TRBJ1-3,12,TGTGCCAGCAGTGTCGGGGGAAACACCATATATTTT,CASSVGGNTIYF
.,TRBV5-1,TRBD1,TRBJ1-4,15,TGCGCCAGCAGCACCGGACAGGGCGTATTAGAAAAACTGTTTTTT,CASSTGQGVLEKLFF
once,TRBV7-2,TRBD1,TRBJ2-7,15,TGTGCCAGCAGCTTAGCACGACAGGGTGGATACGAGCAGTACTTC,CASSLARQGGYEQYF
once,TRBV11-2,.,TRBJ2-5,12,TGTGCCAGCAGCTTGAGGAAAGAGACCCAGTACTTC,CASSLRKETQYF
.,TRBV6-5,.,TRBJ2-7,12,TGTGCCAGCAGTTACGACAGCTACGAGCAGTACTTC,CASSYDSYEQYF
.,TRBV2,TRBD1,TRBJ1-6,19,TGTGCCAGCAGCACCAGAAAATCGGGACAGGGGGCCGATAATTCACCCCTCCACTTT,CASSTRKSGQGADNSPLHF
.,TRBV29-1,.,TRBJ1-1,13,TGCAGCGTTGAAGACAGGGCTGTCGCTGAAGCTTTCTTT,CSVEDRAVAEAFF
.,TRBV7-2,.,TRBJ1-4,15,TGTGCCAGCAGCCTCACGGCGGTGACTAATGAAAAACTGTTTTTT,CASSLTAVTNEKLFF
.,TRBV27,.,TRBJ2-3,11,TGTGCCAGCAGTTCTGGGACATTGCAGTATTTT,CASSSGTLQYF
.,TRBV2,.,TRBJ2-1,13,TGTGCCAGCAAGTGGGCTGAAGACAATGAGCAGTTCTTC,CASKWAEDNEQFF
.,TRBV7-8,.,TRBJ1-2,14,TGTGCCAGCAGCTCCGTCGGAGGAAACTATGGCTACACCTTC,CASSSVGGNYGYTF
.,TRBV5-1,TRBD2,TRBJ2-3,18,TGCGCCAGCAGCCAGGGTAGAGGCAGCGGGAGGATGACAGATACGCAGTATTTT,CASSQGRGSGRMTDTQYF
.,TRBV6-5,.,TRBJ2-7,14,TGTGCCAGCAGTTACTCGGTCCAGTCTCACGAGCAGTACTTC,CASSYSVQSHEQYF
.,TRBV5-1,TRBD1,TRBJ1-3,15,TGCGCCAGCAGACTGGACAGGGGCTCAGGAAACACCATATATTTT,CASRLDRGSGNTIYF
.,TRBV18,.,TRBJ1-1,18,TGTGCCAGCTCACCACGGGTTCCGACAACCAGCCTGAACACTGAAGCTTTCTTT,CASSPRVPTTSLNTEAFF
.,TRBV7-3,TRBD2,TRBJ2-2,18,TGTGCCAGCAGCTTCCCGGAGGGACTAGCGGGACGCACCGGGGAGCTGTTTTTT,CASSFPEGLAGRTGELFF
.,TRBV12-5,.,TRBJ1-1,19,TGTGCTAGTGGTTTGGTGGCCAAGGGGGAGTTAGCTACGAACACTGAAGCTTTCTTT,CASGLVAKGELATNTEAFF
once,TRBV29-1,.,TRBJ2-3,15,TGCAGCGTTCCCCGTGGAGCTTCTGCGCCAGATACGCAGTATTTT,CSVPRGASAPDTQYF
.,TRBV9,.,TRBJ2-2,15,TGTGCCAGCAGCGTTTTGGCGGGGAACACCGGGGAGCTGTTTTTT,CASSVLAGNTGELFF
.,TRBV11-3,TRBD1,TRBJ1-6,14,TGTGCCAGCAGCCGGGGGACAGCGAATTCACCCCTCCACTTT,CASSRGTANSPLHF
.,TRBV11-2,TRBD1,TRBJ1-1,16,TGTGCCAGCAGCTTAAAGACAGGGGGACTGAACACTGAAGCTTTCTTT,CASSLKTGGLNTEAFF
.,TRBV5-6,.,TRBJ2-2,15,TGTGCCAGCAGCTTAGGAGGAATGAACACCGGGGAGCTGTTTTTT,CASSLGGMNTGELFF
.,TRBV29-1,.,TRBJ1-1,12,TGCAGCGTTGAAGAGGGGGCAGGAGAAGCTTTCTTT,CSVEEGAGEAFF
.,TRBV9,TRBD1,TRBJ1-1,16,TGTGCCAGCAGCGTAGGGACAGGACTGGATCTGATAGAAGCTTTCTTT,CASSVGTGLDLIEAFF
.,TRBV27,TRBD2,TRBJ2-2,16,TGTGCCAGCAGACTAGCGGGAGAGGGAAATACCGGGGAGCTGTCTTTT,CASRLAGEGNTGELSF
few,TRBV2,.,TRBJ1-1,15,TGTGCCAGCAGTGCGTATCGCACAGGGAACACTGAAGCTTTCTTT,CASSAYRTGNTEAFF
.,TRBV7-2,.,TRBJ2-7,13,TGTGCCAGCAGCCCCGGGACTCCCTACGAGCAGTACTTC,CASSPGTPYEQYF
.,TRBV15,TRBD1,TRBJ1-5,16,TGTGCCACCAGCAGTCCCGGGACAGGGGGCGCGGAGCCCCAGCATTTT,CATSSPGTGGAEPQHF
once,TRBV5-1,.,TRBJ2-7,14,TGCGCCAGCAGCCTGGGGCCAGAGGGCTACGAGCAGTACTTC,CASSLGPEGYEQYF
.,TRBV11-3,.,TRBJ1-4,15,TGTGCCAGCAGCTCCGGAGGGAAGAACAATGAAAAACTGTTTTTT,CASSSGGKNNEKLFF
.,TRBV7-8,.,TRBJ2-3,17,TGTGCCAGCAGCTTAGCAGGGAGCACTACATACACAGATACGCAGTATTTT,CASSLAGSTTYTDTQYF
.,TRBV29-1,.,TRBJ2-3,14,TGCAGCGTTGGGAGGGAAAGTGAGACAGATACGCAGTATTTT,CSVGRESETDTQYF
.,TRBV7-3,.,TRBJ2-3,15,TGTGCCAGCAGCTTATCATATAGTGGCACAGATACGCAGTATTTT,CASSLSYSGTDTQYF
.,TRBV7-9,TRBD1,TRBJ1-2,15,TGTGCCAGCACCCGGGCAGGGGGCGATGGCTATGGCTACACCTTC,CASTRAGGDGYGYTF
.,TRBV6-1,.,TRBJ1-2,14,TGTGCCAGCAGTGAGCAACCAGGGAACTATGGCTACACCTTC,CASSEQPGNYGYTF
once,TRBV5-1,.,TRBJ2-3,17,TGCGCCAGCAGCTTGTCCGCCTACGGGGTAGGGTCAGATACGCAGTATTTT,CASSLSAYGVGSDTQYF